This T cell receptor (beta chain) was sequenced during a study of T cell responses to AZD1222 COVID-19 vaccine. Study-level points and caveats: Only a handful of AZD1222 recipients, roughly 6 in all, had baseline seropositivity.

Pooled in the analysis were second doses at about 4 or about 12 weeks. The germline CDR1 and CDR2 sequences are SGHAT and FQNNGV. Trimming shortened V by 1 base and J by 3 bases, and 12 bases separated the two germline ends. This CDR3 region has 16 residues. Of note for this clone: Its antigen remains unidentified.

TCRdb's table, derived via immunoSEQ multiplex PCR, lists solely in-frame clones and lacks some. The table lists 40,000 to 60,000 clones, approximately 86% of them singletons. J is TRBJ1-4 and V is TRBV11-2; no firm D call. This sequence was found in an adult who received the AZD1222 COVID-19 vaccine. The specimen was peripheral blood, collected 28 days after the second AZD1222 dose. The CDR3 sequence is CASSLGSGPANEKLFF. In DNA, the CDR3 is TGTGCCAGCAGCTTAGGATCCGGGCCGGCTAATGAAAAACTGTTTTTT. Complete variable domain (other parts from reference TRBV11-2 and TRBJ1-4): EAGVAQSPRYKIIEKRQSVAFWCNPISGHATLYWYQQILGQGPKLLIQFQNNGVVDDSQLPKDRFSAERLKGVDSTLKIQPAKLEDSAVYLCASSLGSGPANEKLFFGSGTQLSVL.